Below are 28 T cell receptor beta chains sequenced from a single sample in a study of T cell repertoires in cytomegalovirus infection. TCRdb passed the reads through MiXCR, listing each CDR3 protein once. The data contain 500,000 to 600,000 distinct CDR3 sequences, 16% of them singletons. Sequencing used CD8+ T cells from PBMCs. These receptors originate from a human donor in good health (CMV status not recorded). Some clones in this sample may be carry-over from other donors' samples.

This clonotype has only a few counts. In DNA form, the CDR3 reads TGTGCCAGCAGTTTAAGGCAGGGGGGCTCACCCCTCCACTTT. Protein sequence: CASSLRQGGSPLHF. The chain links TRBV27 to TRBJ1-6, with 7 bases fitting TRBD1. Germline V gene sequence: CDR1 MNHEY, CDR2 SMNVEV (reference sequence). The trim removed 2 bases at V and 10 bases at J, leaving 5 bases unmatched. The CDR3 consists of 14 residues.

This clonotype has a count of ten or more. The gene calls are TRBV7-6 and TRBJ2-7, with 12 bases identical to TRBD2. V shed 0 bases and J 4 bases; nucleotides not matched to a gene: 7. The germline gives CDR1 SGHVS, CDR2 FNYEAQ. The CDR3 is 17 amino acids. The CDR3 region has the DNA TGTGCCAGCAGCTTAGCGGGACTAGCGGGCGCCTCATACGAGCAGTACTTC. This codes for CASSLAGLAGASYEQYF. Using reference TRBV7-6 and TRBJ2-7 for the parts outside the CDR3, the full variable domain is GAGVSQSPRYKVTKRGQDVALRCDPISGHVSLYWYRQALGQGPEFLTYFNYEAQQDKSGLPNDRFSAERPEGSISTLTIQRTEQRDSAMYRCASSLAGLAGASYEQYFGPGTRLTVT.

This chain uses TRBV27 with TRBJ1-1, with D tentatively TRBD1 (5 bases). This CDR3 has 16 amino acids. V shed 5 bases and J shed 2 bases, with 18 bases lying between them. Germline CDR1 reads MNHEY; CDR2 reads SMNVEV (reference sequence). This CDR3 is CASSPARGRANTEAFF. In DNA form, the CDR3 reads TGTGCCAGCAGTCCCGCCCGGGGGAGGGCTAACACTGAAGCTTTCTTT.

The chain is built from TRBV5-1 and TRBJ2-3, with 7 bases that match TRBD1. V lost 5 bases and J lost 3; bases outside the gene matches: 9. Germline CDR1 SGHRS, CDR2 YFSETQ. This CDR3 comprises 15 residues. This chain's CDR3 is CASRAEGATTDTQYF. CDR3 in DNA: TGCGCCAGCAGGGCAGAGGGGGCCACGACAGATACGCAGTATTTT.

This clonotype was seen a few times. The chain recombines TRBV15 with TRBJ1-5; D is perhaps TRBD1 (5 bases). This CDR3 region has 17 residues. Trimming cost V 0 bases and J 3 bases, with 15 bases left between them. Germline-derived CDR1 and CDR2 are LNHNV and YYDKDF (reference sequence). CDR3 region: CATSRDRGESFNQPQHF. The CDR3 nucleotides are TGTGCCACCAGCAGAGATAGGGGAGAAAGCTTCAATCAGCCCCAGCATTTT.

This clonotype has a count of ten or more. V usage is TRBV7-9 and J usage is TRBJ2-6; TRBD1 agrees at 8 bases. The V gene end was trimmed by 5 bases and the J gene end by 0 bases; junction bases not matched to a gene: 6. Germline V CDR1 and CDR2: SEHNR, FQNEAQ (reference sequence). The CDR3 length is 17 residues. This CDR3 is CASSPDRVDSGANVLTF. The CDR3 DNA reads TGTGCCAGCAGCCCGGACAGGGTGGACTCTGGGGCCAACGTCCTGACTTTC. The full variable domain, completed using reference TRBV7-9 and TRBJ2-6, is DTGVSQNPRHKITKRGQNVTFRCDPISEHNRLYWYRQTLGQGPEFLTYFQNEAQLEKSRLLSDRFSAERPKGSFSTLEIQRTEQGDSAMYLCASSPDRVDSGANVLTFGAGSRLTVL.

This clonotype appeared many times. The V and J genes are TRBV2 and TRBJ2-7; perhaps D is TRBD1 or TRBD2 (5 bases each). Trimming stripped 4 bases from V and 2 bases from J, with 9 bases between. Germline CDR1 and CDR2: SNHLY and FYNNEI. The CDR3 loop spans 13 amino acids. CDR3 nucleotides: TGTGCCAGCAGTGCCGGGACCCCCTACGAGCAGTACTTC. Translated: CASSAGTPYEQYF.

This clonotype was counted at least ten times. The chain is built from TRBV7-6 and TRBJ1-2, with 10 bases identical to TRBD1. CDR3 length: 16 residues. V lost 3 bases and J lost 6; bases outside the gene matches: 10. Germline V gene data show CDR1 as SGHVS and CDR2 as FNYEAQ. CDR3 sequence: CASSLRPDRGRDGYTF. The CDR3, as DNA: TGTGCCAGCAGCTTGCGTCCCGACAGGGGGCGTGATGGCTACACCTTC.

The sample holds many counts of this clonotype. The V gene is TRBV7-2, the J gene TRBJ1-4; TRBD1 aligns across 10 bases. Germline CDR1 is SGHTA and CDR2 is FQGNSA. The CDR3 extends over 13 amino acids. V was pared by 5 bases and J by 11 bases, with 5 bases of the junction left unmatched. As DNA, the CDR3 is TGTGCCAGCAGCGCGGGACAGGGGCAGAAACTGTTTTTT. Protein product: CASSAGQGQKLFF.

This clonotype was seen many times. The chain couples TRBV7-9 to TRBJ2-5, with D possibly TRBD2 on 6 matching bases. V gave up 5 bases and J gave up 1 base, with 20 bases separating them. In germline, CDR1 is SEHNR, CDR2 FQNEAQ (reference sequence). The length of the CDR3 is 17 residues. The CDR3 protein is CASSHLPLAKIQETQYF. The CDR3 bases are TGTGCCAGCAGCCACCTCCCACTAGCAAAAATCCAAGAGACCCAGTACTTC.

DNA of the CDR3: TGTGCCAGCAGCTTAGCGGAGGGGCGGGAGGTCTACGAGCAGTACTTC. Translating gives CASSLAEGREVYEQYF. The chain uses TRBV7-9 and TRBJ2-7; TRBD2 aligns across 8 bases. V dropped 0 bases and J dropped 3; count of bases not matched to a gene: 7. In germline, CDR1 is SEHNR, CDR2 FQNEAQ (reference sequence). The CDR3 spans 16 residues.

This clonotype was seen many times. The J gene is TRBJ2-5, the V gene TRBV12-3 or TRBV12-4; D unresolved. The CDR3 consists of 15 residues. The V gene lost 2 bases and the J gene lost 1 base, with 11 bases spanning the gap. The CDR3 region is CASSLSRMFQETQYF. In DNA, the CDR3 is TGTGCCAGCAGTTTATCCCGTATGTTCCAAGAGACCCAGTACTTC.

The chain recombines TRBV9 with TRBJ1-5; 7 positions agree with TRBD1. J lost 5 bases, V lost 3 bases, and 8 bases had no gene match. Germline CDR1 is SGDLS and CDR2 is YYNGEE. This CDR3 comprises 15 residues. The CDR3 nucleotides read TGTGCCAGCAGCGCCGACGGACAGGCTGATCAGCCCCAGCATTTT. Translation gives CASSADGQADQPQHF.

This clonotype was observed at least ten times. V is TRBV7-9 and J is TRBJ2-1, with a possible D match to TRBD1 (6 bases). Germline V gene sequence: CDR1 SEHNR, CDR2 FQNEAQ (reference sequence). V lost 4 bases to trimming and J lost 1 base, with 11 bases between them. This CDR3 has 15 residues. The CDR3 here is CASSSTGNSYNEQFF. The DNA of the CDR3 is TGTGCCAGCAGCTCAACAGGGAATTCCTACAATGAGCAGTTCTTC.

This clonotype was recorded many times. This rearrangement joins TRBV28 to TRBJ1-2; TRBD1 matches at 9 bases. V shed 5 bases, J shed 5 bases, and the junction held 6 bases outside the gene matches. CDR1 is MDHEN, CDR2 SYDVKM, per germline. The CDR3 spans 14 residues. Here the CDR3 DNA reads TGTGCCAGCAGTCGGACAGGGGCGGGATATGGCTACACCTTC. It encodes CASSRTGAGYGYTF.

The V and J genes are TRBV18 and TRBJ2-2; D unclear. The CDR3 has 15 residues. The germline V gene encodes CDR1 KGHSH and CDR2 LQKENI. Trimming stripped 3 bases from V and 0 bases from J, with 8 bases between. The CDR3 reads CASSPVAANTGELFF. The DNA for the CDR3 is TGTGCCAGCTCACCGGTAGCAGCGAACACCGGGGAGCTGTTTTTT.

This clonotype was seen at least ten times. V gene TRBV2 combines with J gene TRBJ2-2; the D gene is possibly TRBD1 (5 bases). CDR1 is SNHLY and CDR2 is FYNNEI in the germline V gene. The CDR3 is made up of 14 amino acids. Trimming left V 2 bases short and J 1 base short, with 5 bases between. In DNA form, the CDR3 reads TGTGCCAGCAGTGAAACAGGGAACACCGGGGAGCTGTTTTTT. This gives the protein CASSETGNTGELFF.

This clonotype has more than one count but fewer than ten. The CDR3 protein is CASSYSAGFYEQYF. DNA of the CDR3: TGTGCCAGCAGTTACTCGGCGGGATTCTACGAGCAGTACTTC. This chain connects TRBV6-5 to TRBJ2-7, with D maybe TRBD2 (6 bases). The germline V gene has CDR1 MNHEY and CDR2 SVGAGI. Trimming pared 0 bases from V and 3 bases from J, leaving 9 bases between. The CDR3 runs to 14 residues.

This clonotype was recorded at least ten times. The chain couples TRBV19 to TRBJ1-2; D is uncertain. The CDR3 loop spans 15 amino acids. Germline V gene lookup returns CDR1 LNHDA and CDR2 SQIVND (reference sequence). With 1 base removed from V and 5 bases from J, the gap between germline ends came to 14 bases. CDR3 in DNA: TGTGCCAGTAGTATAGTGGGCAGCGATTCATATGGCTACACCTTC. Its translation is CASSIVGSDSYGYTF. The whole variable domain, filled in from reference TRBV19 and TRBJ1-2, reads DGGITQSPKYLFRKEGQNVTLSCEQNLNHDAMYWYRQDPGQGLRLIYYSQIVNDFQKGDIAEGYSVSREKKESFPLTVTSAQKNPTAFYLCASSIVGSDSYGYTFGSGTRLTVV.

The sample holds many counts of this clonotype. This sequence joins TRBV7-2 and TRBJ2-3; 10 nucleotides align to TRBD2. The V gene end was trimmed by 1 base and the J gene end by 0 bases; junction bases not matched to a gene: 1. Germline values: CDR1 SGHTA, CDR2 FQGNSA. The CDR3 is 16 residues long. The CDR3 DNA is TGTGCCAGCAGCTTAGAACTAGCGGGAAGCACAGATACGCAGTATTTT. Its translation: CASSLELAGSTDTQYF.

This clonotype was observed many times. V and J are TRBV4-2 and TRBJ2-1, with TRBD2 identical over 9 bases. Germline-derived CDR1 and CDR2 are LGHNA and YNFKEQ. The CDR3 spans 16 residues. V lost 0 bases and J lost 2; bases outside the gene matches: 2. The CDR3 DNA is TGTGCCAGCAGCCAAGAAGCGGGAGGTACCTACAATGAGCAGTTCTTC. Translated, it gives CASSQEAGGTYNEQFF.

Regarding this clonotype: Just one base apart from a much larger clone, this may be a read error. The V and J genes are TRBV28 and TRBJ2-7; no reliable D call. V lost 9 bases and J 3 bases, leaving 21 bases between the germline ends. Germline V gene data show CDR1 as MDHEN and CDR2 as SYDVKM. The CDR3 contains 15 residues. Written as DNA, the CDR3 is TGTGCCAGGAGTCATAAAGCACGGGCCTTCTACGAGCAGTACTTC. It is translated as CARSHKARAFYEQYF. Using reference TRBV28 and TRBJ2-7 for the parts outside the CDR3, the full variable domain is DVKVTQSSRYLVKRTGEKVFLECVQDMDHENMFWYRQDPGLGLRLIYFSYDVKMKEKGDIPEGYSVSREKKERFSLILESASTNQTSMYLCARSHKARAFYEQYFGPGTRLTVT.

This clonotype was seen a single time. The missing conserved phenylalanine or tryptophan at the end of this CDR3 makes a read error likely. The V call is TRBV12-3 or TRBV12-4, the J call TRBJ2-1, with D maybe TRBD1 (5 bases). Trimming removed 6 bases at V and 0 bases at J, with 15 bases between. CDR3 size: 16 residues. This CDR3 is CASRSDSPSSYNEQFL. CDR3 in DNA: TGTGCCAGCAGATCTGACAGCCCTAGCTCCTACAATGAGCAGTTCTTA.

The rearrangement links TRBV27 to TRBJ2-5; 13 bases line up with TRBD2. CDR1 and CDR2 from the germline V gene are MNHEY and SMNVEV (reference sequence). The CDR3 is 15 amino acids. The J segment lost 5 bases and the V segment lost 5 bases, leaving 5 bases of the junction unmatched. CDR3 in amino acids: CASSHRTSGSETQYF. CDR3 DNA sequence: TGTGCCAGCAGTCACCGGACTAGCGGGAGTGAGACCCAGTACTTC.

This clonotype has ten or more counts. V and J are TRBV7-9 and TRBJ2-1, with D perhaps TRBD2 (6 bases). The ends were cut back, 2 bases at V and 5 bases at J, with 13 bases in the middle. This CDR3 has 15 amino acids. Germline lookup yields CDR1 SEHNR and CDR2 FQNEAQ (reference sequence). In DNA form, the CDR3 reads TGTGCCAGCAGCTTATCGAGTTGGGGGGACAATGAGCAGTTCTTC. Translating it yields CASSLSSWGDNEQFF.

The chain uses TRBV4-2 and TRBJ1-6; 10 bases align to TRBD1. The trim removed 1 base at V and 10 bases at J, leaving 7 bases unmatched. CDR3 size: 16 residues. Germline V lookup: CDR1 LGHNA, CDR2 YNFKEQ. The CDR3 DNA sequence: TGTGCCAGCAGCCAAGCGACTGGGACAGGGGTATCACCCCTCCACTTT. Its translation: CASSQATGTGVSPLHF.

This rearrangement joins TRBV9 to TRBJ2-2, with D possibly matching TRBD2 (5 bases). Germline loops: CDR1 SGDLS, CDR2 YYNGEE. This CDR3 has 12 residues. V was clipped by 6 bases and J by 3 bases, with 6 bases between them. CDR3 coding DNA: TGTGCCAGCAACGGGGACACCGGGGAGCTGTTTTTT. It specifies CASNGDTGELFF.

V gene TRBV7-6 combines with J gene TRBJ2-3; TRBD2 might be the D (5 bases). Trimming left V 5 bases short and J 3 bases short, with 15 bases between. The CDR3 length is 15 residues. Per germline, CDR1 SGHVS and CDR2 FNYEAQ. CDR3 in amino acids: CASSPRDFQTDTQYF. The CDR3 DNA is TGTGCCAGCAGCCCACGGGATTTCCAAACAGATACGCAGTATTTT.